This paragraph reports one TCR beta chain. Its antigen remains undetermined. Nothing much larger sits one base from this clone, and base qualities are not available. Library preparation was by the immunoSEQ multiplex PCR assay. RNA was extracted from all samples and reverse transcribed into cDNA as template for TCR sequencing. First-strand cDNA was synthesized with SuperScript III using a 2:1 mix of oligo-dT and random hexamers. A synthetic immune receptor repertoire was used to assess amplification bias, and residual bias was removed computationally. On the authors' methods: Raw reads were preprocessed to remove errors, and CDR3 was defined by IMGT conventions from the conserved cysteine to phenylalanine. Clonality was computed by normalizing Shannon entropy by log2 of the number of productive unique TCRs and subtracting the result from 1. Whether each scalp clone was CD4 or CD8 was inferred by checking scalp TCRbeta sequences against the CD4 and CD8 repertoires from sorted blood. TCRdb stores this immuneACCESS table with in-frame sequences only. Part of the clones is absent; in the studies checked, under half of the shortfall reflects unresolved V genes, and no reason is known for the rest. From that table come the V and J calls and clone size; the DNA was used to work out D and trimming. Present in this sample are about 140,000 clones, roughly 86% of which were seen just once. The top ten constitute approximately 13% of the sample.

The data stem from a study of CD8+ T cells in alopecia areata (dated by TCRdb to the late 2010s). Turning to the overall study: The treated patients, all with moderate-to-severe alopecia areata, were enrolled in an open-label pilot trial of oral tofacitinib given at 5 to 10 mg twice daily. To study T cell clonal expansion in alopecia areata, the researchers applied high-throughput TCRbeta sequencing to both the C3H/HeJ mouse model and human patients. TCRbeta CDR3 regions were amplified by immunoSEQ multiplex PCR with 35 Vbeta forward and 13 Jbeta reverse primers. Biopsies were taken from tofacitinib-treated patients at baseline and at 4 and 24 weeks of treatment, and a later scalp biopsy was taken in several of the tofacitinib-treated patients. In treated patients, disease severity was measured using the SALT score, which gives the percentage of scalp surface area affected. RNA was extracted with the PAXgene miRNA kit for fixed scalp, the miRNeasy kit for PBMCs, and the RNeasy kit for mouse skin. Scalp tissue and sorted CD4+ and CD8+ peripheral blood T cells from patchy and totalis/universalis alopecia areata patients and from healthy controls were covered by human TCRbeta sequencing. Tofacitinib was given for 6 to 18 months, followed by 6 months of follow-up off drug to assess delayed response and recurrence. Clonality in the scalp was compared among normal scalp (n=4), patchy alopecia areata scalp (n=8), and alopecia totalis/universalis scalp (n=8).

The CDR3 runs 13 residues from the cysteine to the phenylalanine. Just CDR3 DNA is preserved here, 39 bases in frame from base 1. The germline ends are 12 bases apart after V is trimmed by 4 bases and J by 7 bases. CDR1 and CDR2, per the germline V gene, are SGDLS and YYNGEE. What the authors observed across the whole study: Compared with normal scalp, lesional scalp had higher clonality and more expanded CD8+ clones, particularly in alopecia totalis/universalis, a pattern that suggests antigenic drive. Because the treated cohort was small and had only one nonresponder, larger studies are needed to examine links between baseline CD8+ expansion and response. Tofacitinib significantly decreased scalp clonality and the number of expanded CD8+ clones among the top 100 scalp clones. During tofacitinib treatment, many expanded lesional clones stuck around in both scalp and blood, and this persistence may partly explain why relapse happens after treatment is stopped. Shared TCR sequences between patients were less evident than in mice, which may be partly attributable to HLA diversity in the patient population. Unlike mouse skin, which is dominated by gammadelta T cells, normal human skin has resident alphabeta T cells that are also sequenced, and this complicates analysis of the scalp TCR repertoire.

Read against the paper, the sample's time point label means: about 4 weeks on oral tofacitinib. Explained via the paper, the treatment or condition label denotes: oral pan-JAK inhibitor, 5-10 mg twice daily. Peripheral blood and lesional scalp punch biopsies were obtained from patients with alopecia areata. PBMCs were isolated by density centrifugation and stained for CD3, CD4 and CD8, and CD4+ and CD8+ T cells were sorted on a FACSAria. This receptor was identified in a human donor with alopecia areata. The chain joins TRBV9 to TRBJ2-1; the D gene is unclear. This specimen was CD8+ T cells sorted from blood, taken at week 4, from a patient treated with tofacitinib. The DNA is TGTGCCAGCAGCATCCCTCCCGGGAATGAGCAGTTCTTC. Its protein product is CASSIPPGNEQFF. Full variable domain (CDR3 extended with the reference TRBV9 and TRBJ2-1 proteins): DSGVTQTPKHLITATGQRVTLRCSPRSGDLSVYWYQQSLDQGLQFLIQYYNGEERAKGNILERFSAQQFPDLHSELNLSSLELGDSALYFCASSIPPGNEQFFGPGTRLTVL.